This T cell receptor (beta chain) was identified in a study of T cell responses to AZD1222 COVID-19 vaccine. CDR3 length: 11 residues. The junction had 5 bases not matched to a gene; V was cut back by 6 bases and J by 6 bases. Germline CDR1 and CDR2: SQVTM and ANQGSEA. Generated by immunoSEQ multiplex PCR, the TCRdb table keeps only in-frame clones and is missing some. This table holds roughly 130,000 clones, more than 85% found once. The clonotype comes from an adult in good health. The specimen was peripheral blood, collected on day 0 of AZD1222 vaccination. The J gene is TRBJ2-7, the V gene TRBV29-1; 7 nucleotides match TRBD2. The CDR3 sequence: CSVGGPSEQYF. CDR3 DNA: TGCAGCGTGGGAGGGCCAAGCGAGCAGTACTTC.